This TCR beta chain was recovered during a study of early T cells in non-severe SARS-CoV-2 infection. For the study at large: The input, bulk RNA from unsorted whole blood, was sequenced, and chains were unpaired.

Worth noting for this clonotype: Its matching antigen is unknown.

Each cDNA molecule carried a unique molecular identifier. TCRdb reprocessed the 5' RACE reads with MiXCR, giving one entry per CDR3 protein. The repertoire holds tens of thousands of distinct CDR3 sequences, 9.9% seen once, with about 12% in the top ten. General study findings and limits: Lookups in VDJdb leaned toward anti-spike CD8 responses and missed private and CD4 specificities.

Trimming shortened V by 5 bases and J by 4 bases, and 4 bases separated the two germline ends. The CDR3 has 10 residues. In germline, CDR1 is DFQATT, CDR2 SNEGSKA (reference sequence). The sequence came from an adult who was a healthcare worker with PCR-confirmed SARS-CoV-2 infection or an uninfected control (not recorded which). The sequencing input was whole blood. This chain joins TRBV20-1 and TRBJ2-3; D is unresolved. The CDR3 DNA reads TGCAGTGCTGCGTCAGATACGCAGTATTTT. Its translation is CSAASDTQYF.